This TCR beta chain derives from a study of Graves' ophthalmopathy and Graves' hyperthyroidism. Whole-study results and caveats: Sensitivity of 85% to 90% and specificity of roughly 80% were achieved when a 13-signature model separated ophthalmopathy from stable hyperthyroidism. Most expanded thyroid clonotypes above 0.001 frequency also appeared in blood.

RNA transcripts were the source from which TCR beta CDR3 regions were amplified. Second-round multiplex PCR came after first-round RT-PCR with HTBI primers. TCRdb independently ran MiXCR on the multiplex PCR reads; one entry per CDR3 protein. The sample has around 400,000 distinct CDR3 sequences; around 17% are singletons. A duration under 3 months, NOSPECS ≥4, CAS ≥3 and moderate-to-severe activity characterized the donors with ophthalmopathy. PBMCs were isolated by Ficoll-Paque density gradient centrifugation, using approximately 10 ml of fresh peripheral blood as the starting material. This clonotype came up many times. The antigen is undetermined. V was shortened by 5 bases and J by 0 bases, with 17 bases between the two germline ends. The V gene's germline CDR1 is SGHRS and CDR2 YFSETQ. CDR3 length: 16 amino acids.

What was sequenced was peripheral blood. This sequence was found in a woman aged 18-29 years with Graves' ophthalmopathy. The chain recombines TRBV5-1 with TRBJ1-1; tentative D call: TRBD1 (5 bases). The CDR3 spells CASSFNRDVLNTEAFF. The CDR3 nucleotides read TGCGCCAGCAGTTTTAACCGGGACGTACTGAACACTGAAGCTTTCTTT. Complete variable domain (other parts from reference TRBV5-1 and TRBJ1-1): KAGVTQTPRYLIKTRGQQVTLSCSPISGHRSVSWYQQTPGQGLQFLFEYFSETQRNKGNFPGRFSGRQFSNSRSEMNVSTLELGDSALYLCASSFNRDVLNTEAFFGQGTRLTVV.